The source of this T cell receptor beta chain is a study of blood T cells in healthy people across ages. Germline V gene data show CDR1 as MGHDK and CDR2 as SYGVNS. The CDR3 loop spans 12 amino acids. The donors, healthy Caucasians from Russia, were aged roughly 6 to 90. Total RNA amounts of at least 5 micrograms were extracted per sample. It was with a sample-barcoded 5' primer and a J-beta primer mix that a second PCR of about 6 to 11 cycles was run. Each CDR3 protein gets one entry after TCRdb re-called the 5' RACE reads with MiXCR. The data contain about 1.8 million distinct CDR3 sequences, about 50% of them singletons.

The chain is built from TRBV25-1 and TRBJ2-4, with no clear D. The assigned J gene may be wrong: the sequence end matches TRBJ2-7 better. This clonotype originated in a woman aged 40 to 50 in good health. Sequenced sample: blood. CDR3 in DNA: TGTGCCAGCAGTAGGTCCCGCTACGAGCAGTACTTC. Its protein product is CASSRSRYEQYF.